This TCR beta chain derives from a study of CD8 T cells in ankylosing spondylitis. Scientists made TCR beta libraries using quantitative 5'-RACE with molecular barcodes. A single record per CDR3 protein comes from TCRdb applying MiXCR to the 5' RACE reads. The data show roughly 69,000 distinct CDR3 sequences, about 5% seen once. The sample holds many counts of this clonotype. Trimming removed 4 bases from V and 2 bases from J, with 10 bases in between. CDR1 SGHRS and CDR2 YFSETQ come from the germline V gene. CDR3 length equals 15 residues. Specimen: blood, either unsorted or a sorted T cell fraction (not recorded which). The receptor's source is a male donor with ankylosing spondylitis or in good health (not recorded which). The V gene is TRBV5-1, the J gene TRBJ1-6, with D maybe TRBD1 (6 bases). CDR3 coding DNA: TGCGCCAGCAGCCCGGAGGGGGCCTATAATTCACCCCTCCACTTT. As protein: CASSPEGAYNSPLHF.